These T cell receptor beta chains were read from a single sample in a study of cytotoxic CD8 clonotypes in ibrutinib-treated CLL. Some clones are missing from TCRdb's copy, which holds only in-frame ones; the method was immunoSEQ multiplex PCR. The data hold 330,000 or so clones, with under 70% observed a single time. This specimen was PBMCs, taken after 36 months of ibrutinib treatment. These receptors came from a human donor with chronic lymphocytic leukemia. CDR3s include the opening cysteine and the closing phenylalanine or tryptophan. A D gene is named only where the DNA matches it firmly. Part of the rows lack a size; the others show once, few, many or a class for expanded clones.

v_call: TRBV10-3; clone_size: NA; j_call: TRBJ2-3; d_call: NA; cdr3_nt: TGTGCCATCAGTGAGTCGAAACCTAGCGTAGACACAGATACGCAGTATTTT; cdr3_aa: CAISESKPSVDTDTQYF
v_call: TRBV10-3; clone_size: NA; j_call: TRBJ2-5; d_call: TRBD2; cdr3_nt: TGTGCCATCAGGGGGACTAGCGGGGGCCAAGAGACCCAGTACTTC; cdr3_aa: CAIRGTSGGQETQYF
v_call: TRBV7-4; clone_size: NA; j_call: TRBJ2-3; d_call: NA; cdr3_nt: TGTGCCAGAGGGGAAGGCGGGATTGAGACAGATACGCAGTATTTT; cdr3_aa: CARGEGGIETDTQYF
v_call: TRBV6-5; clone_size: NA; j_call: TRBJ1-3; d_call: NA; cdr3_nt: TGTGCCAGCAGTTCCCCGACAGGCTCTGGAAACACCATATATTTT; cdr3_aa: CASSSPTGSGNTIYF
v_call: TRBV19; clone_size: NA; j_call: TRBJ2-3; d_call: TRBD1; cdr3_nt: TGTGCCACCCTGGACAGGGGAGGCTCAGATACGCAGTATTTT; cdr3_aa: CATLDRGGSDTQYF
v_call: TRBV5-1; clone_size: few; j_call: TRBJ2-7; d_call: TRBD2; cdr3_nt: TGCGCCAGCAGCTATGGCGGGGGAGATAACGGCGAGCAGTACTTC; cdr3_aa: CASSYGGGDNGEQYF
v_call: TRBV18; clone_size: NA; j_call: TRBJ1-5; d_call: TRBD1; cdr3_nt: TGTGCCAGCTCACCACAATCGGACAGGGGCAATCAGCCCCAGCATTTT; cdr3_aa: CASSPQSDRGNQPQHF
v_call: TRBV29-1; clone_size: NA; j_call: TRBJ2-7; d_call: NA; cdr3_nt: TGCAGCGTTGAATCAGGGATACGGCATGGGGAGCAGTACTTC; cdr3_aa: CSVESGIRHGEQYF
v_call: TRBV27; clone_size: NA; j_call: TRBJ2-6; d_call: NA; cdr3_nt: TGTGCCAGCACGAGGGCTGGGGCCAACGTCCTGACTTTC; cdr3_aa: CASTRAGANVLTF
v_call: TRBV7-2; clone_size: NA; j_call: TRBJ2-1; d_call: TRBD2; cdr3_nt: TGTGCCAGCATACTCCGACTAGCGGGTGAGCAGTTCTTC; cdr3_aa: CASILRLAGEQFF
v_call: TRBV4-1; clone_size: NA; j_call: TRBJ2-2; d_call: TRBD1; cdr3_nt: TGCGCCAGCAGCCAGGACAGGGGGCGCACCGGGGAGCTGTTTTTT; cdr3_aa: CASSQDRGRTGELFF
v_call: TRBV5-1; clone_size: NA; j_call: TRBJ2-1; d_call: NA; cdr3_nt: TGCGCCAGCAGCCTCAGGGGTCTGGGCGACAATGAGCAGTTCTTC; cdr3_aa: CASSLRGLGDNEQFF
v_call: TRBV5-4; clone_size: NA; j_call: TRBJ2-7; d_call: NA; cdr3_nt: TGTGCCAGCAGCGTCGCCGGGCCCCTGGGGGAGCAGTACTTC; cdr3_aa: CASSVAGPLGEQYF
v_call: TRBV9; clone_size: NA; j_call: TRBJ1-1; d_call: NA; cdr3_nt: TGTGCCAGCAGCTTACTATTGACAATGAACACTGAAGCTTTCTTT; cdr3_aa: CASSLLLTMNTEAFF
v_call: TRBV7-3; clone_size: NA; j_call: TRBJ2-1; d_call: NA; cdr3_nt: TGTGCCAGCAGCGTCAGGGGTTCCTACAATGAGCAGTTCTTC; cdr3_aa: CASSVRGSYNEQFF
v_call: TRBV7-2; clone_size: NA; j_call: TRBJ2-5; d_call: NA; cdr3_nt: TGTGTTTCTCAGCGAGGGGGTAAGGAGACCCAGTACTTC; cdr3_aa: CVSQRGGKETQYF
v_call: TRBV14; clone_size: NA; j_call: TRBJ1-6; d_call: NA; cdr3_nt: TGTGCCAGCAGCCAAAGGGGAGGCATCTATAATTCACCCCTCCACTTT; cdr3_aa: CASSQRGGIYNSPLHF
v_call: TRBV6-5; clone_size: few; j_call: TRBJ2-2; d_call: TRBD2; cdr3_nt: TGTGCCAGCAGTTACTCGGGACTAGGGTACACCGGGGAGCTGTTTTTT; cdr3_aa: CASSYSGLGYTGELFF
v_call: TRBV5-6; clone_size: NA; j_call: TRBJ1-4; d_call: NA; cdr3_nt: TGTGCCAGCAGCTTGGCTACAGGGTCGGGTGAAAAACTGTTTTTT; cdr3_aa: CASSLATGSGEKLFF
v_call: TRBV7-3; clone_size: NA; j_call: TRBJ1-1; d_call: TRBD1; cdr3_nt: TGTGCCAGCAGCCCGGGACAGTTAGGTGATGAAGCTTTCTTT; cdr3_aa: CASSPGQLGDEAFF
v_call: TRBV2; clone_size: NA; j_call: TRBJ2-7; d_call: TRBD2; cdr3_nt: TGTGCCAGCAACCGGGACTACAACTACGAGCAGTACTTC; cdr3_aa: CASNRDYNYEQYF
v_call: TRBV10-3; clone_size: NA; j_call: TRBJ1-1; d_call: NA; cdr3_nt: TGTGCCATCAGTGGTAGGGTGGGGAACACTGAAGCTTTCTTT; cdr3_aa: CAISGRVGNTEAFF
v_call: TRBV28; clone_size: NA; j_call: TRBJ1-2; d_call: NA; cdr3_nt: TGTGCCAGCAAACTATCCGGCCCCCGGTATGGCTACACCTTC; cdr3_aa: CASKLSGPRYGYTF
v_call: TRBV27; clone_size: NA; j_call: TRBJ2-7; d_call: NA; cdr3_nt: TGTGCCAGCAAAAACTCAACCTACGAGCAGTACTTC; cdr3_aa: CASKNSTYEQYF
v_call: TRBV5-4; clone_size: NA; j_call: TRBJ1-1; d_call: TRBD1; cdr3_nt: TGTGCCAGCAGCCAACCGGGACAGTACACTGAAGCTTTCTTT; cdr3_aa: CASSQPGQYTEAFF
v_call: TRBV20-1; clone_size: few; j_call: TRBJ2-7; d_call: NA; cdr3_nt: TGCAGTGCCTTCTTGGTCTACGAGCAGTACTTC; cdr3_aa: CSAFLVYEQYF
v_call: TRBV29-1; clone_size: NA; j_call: TRBJ2-7; d_call: NA; cdr3_nt: TGCAGCGTGAGACAGTCCTACGAGCAGTACTTC; cdr3_aa: CSVRQSYEQYF